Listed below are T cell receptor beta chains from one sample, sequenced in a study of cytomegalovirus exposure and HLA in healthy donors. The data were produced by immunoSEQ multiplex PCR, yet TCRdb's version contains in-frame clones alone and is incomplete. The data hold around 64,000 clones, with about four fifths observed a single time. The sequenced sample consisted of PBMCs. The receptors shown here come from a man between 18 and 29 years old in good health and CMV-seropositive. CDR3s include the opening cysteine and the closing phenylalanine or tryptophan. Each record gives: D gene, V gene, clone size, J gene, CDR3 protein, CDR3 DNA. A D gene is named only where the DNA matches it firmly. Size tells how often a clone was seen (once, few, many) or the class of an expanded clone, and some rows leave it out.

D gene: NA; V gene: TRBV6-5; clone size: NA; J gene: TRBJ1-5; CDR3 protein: CASSYSGHGREPQHF; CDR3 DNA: TGTGCCAGCAGTTACTCGGGACACGGTAGGGAGCCCCAGCATTTT
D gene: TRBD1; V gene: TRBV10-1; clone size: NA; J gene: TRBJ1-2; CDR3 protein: CASSGTGDKNGYTF; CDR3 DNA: TGCGCCAGCAGTGGGACAGGGGATAAGAATGGCTACACCTTC
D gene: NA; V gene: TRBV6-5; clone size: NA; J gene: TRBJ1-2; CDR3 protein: CASIRGWNYGYTF; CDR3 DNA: TGTGCCAGCATCCGGGGGTGGAACTATGGCTACACCTTC
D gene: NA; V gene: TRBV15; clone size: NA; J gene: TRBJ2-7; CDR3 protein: CATSRGQGSDEQYF; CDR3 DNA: TGTGCCACCAGCAGAGGTCAGGGGTCAGACGAGCAGTACTTC
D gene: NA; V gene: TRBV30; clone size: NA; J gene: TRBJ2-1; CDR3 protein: CASRRDNYNEQFF; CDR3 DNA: TGTGCCTCCCGCCGGGACAATTACAATGAGCAGTTCTTC
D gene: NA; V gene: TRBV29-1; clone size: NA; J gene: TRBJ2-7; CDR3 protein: CSGSQGSYEQYF; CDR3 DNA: TGCAGCGGAAGTCAGGGATCCTACGAGCAGTACTTC
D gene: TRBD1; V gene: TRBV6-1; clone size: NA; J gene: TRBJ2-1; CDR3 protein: CASSEGTGPAEQFF; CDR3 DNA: TGTGCCAGCAGTGAAGGGACAGGGCCGGCTGAGCAGTTCTTC
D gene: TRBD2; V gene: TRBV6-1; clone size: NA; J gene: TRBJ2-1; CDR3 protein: CASSDPSGSNEQFF; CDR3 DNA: TGTGCCAGTTCTGATCCTAGCGGGAGCAATGAGCAGTTCTTC
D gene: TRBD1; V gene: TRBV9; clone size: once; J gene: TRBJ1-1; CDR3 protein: CASSAPNGDRADTEAFF; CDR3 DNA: TGTGCCAGCAGCGCACCGAACGGGGACAGGGCGGACACTGAAGCTTTCTTT
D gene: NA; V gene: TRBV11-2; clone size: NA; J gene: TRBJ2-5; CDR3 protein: CASSLGLRGMETQYF; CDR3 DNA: TGTGCCAGCAGCTTAGGGTTAAGGGGAATGGAGACCCAGTACTTC
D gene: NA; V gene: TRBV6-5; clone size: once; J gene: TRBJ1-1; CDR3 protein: CASSYSRVRLGTEAFF; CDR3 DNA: TGTGCCAGCAGTTACTCGAGAGTCAGGCTGGGCACTGAAGCTTTCTTT
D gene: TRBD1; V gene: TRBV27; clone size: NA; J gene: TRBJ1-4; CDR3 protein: CASSPDRFEKLFF; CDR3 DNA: TGTGCCAGCAGTCCGGACAGGTTTGAAAAACTGTTTTTT
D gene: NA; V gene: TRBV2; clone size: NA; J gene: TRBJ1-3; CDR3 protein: CASREASGNTIYF; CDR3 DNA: TGTGCCAGCAGGGAGGCCTCTGGAAACACCATATATTTT
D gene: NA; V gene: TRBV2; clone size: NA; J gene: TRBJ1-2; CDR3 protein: CASQDYYGYTF; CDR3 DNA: TGTGCCAGCCAGGATTACTATGGCTACACCTTC